This passage covers 21 T cell receptor beta chains from one sample sequenced in a study of human T cells and chemical hapten exposure. Time point in this sample: patch test 3, about 24 weeks after DPC sensitization. Treatment here: therapeutic diphenylcyclopropenone sensitization with weekly scalp DPC. TCRdb independently ran MiXCR on the RACE reads; one entry per CDR3 protein. The sample yields 150,000 to 200,000 distinct CDR3 sequences, 25% to 30% seen once. The sample in question was whole blood, obtained in connection with sensitization to the hapten diphenylcyclopropenone (DPC). These receptors were obtained from a woman under 30 with alopecia areata. Some clones in this sample may be carry-over from other donors' samples.

The chain is built from TRBV4-3 and TRBJ2-3; 9 positions match TRBD2. Germline trimming cut 5 bases from V and 4 bases from J; bases unmatched to any gene: 4. Looked up from germline, CDR1 is LGHNA and CDR2 is YSLEER. The CDR3 runs to 14 residues. CDR3 sequence (DNA): TGCGCCAGCAGCTGGGCGGGGGGGTCAGATACGCAGTATTTT. This encodes CASSWAGGSDTQYF.

There are a few counts of this clonotype. Here the CDR3 DNA reads TGTGCCAGCAGTGGTTACTCCTCCTACAATGAGCAGTTCTTC. This gives the protein CASSGYSSYNEQFF. The rearrangement joins TRBV2 to TRBJ2-1; D call uncertain. Per germline, CDR1 SNHLY and CDR2 FYNNEI. This CDR3 comprises 14 residues. V gave up 4 bases and J gave up 0 bases, with 7 bases separating them.

V and J are TRBV9 and TRBJ1-2; 7 nucleotides align to TRBD1. The CDR3 extends over 15 amino acids. CDR1 and CDR2 from the germline V gene are SGDLS and YYNGEE. The trim removed 0 bases at V and 6 bases at J, leaving 8 bases unmatched. The CDR3 bases are TGTGCCAGCAGCGTAGTAACAGGGGCGAAAGATGGCTACACCTTC. Encoded protein: CASSVVTGAKDGYTF.

This chain links TRBV7-8 with TRBJ1-2, with D perhaps TRBD1 (5 bases). The V gene lost 3 bases and the J gene lost 4 bases, with 18 bases spanning the gap. The CDR3 length is 16 residues. The V gene's germline CDR1 is SGHVS and CDR2 FQNEAQ. The CDR3 loop is CASSLDRGRVLYGYTF. The CDR3 region has the DNA TGTGCCAGCAGCTTGGACCGGGGCCGGGTCCTCTATGGCTACACCTTC. Supplemented by reference TRBV7-8 and TRBJ1-2, the full variable domain reads GAGVSQSPRYKVAKRGQDVALRCDPISGHVSLFWYQQALGQGPEFLTYFQNEAQLDKSGLPSDRFFAERPEGSVSTLKIQRTQQEDSAVYLCASSLDRGRVLYGYTFGSGTRLTVV.

This clonotype was detected only a few times. V is TRBV4-3 and J is TRBJ1-2; D not certain. V gave up 0 bases and J gave up 7 bases, with 9 bases separating them. In germline, CDR1 is LGHNA, CDR2 YSLEER. This CDR3 has 13 residues. The CDR3 here is CASSQDLLGGYTF. CDR3 nucleotides: TGCGCCAGCAGCCAAGATCTCCTTGGTGGCTACACCTTC.

CDR3 loop: CASSLSPPVRDSYEQYF. DNA of the CDR3: TGCGCCAGCAGCTTATCGCCCCCGGTAAGGGACTCCTACGAGCAGTACTTC. The chain recombines TRBV5-1 with TRBJ2-7; D gene uncertain. Trimming shortened V by 2 bases and J by 0 bases, and 18 bases separated the two germline ends. Germline CDR1 SGHRS, CDR2 YFSETQ. The CDR3 contains 17 residues.

This clonotype was detected ten times or more. As DNA, the CDR3 is TGTGCCAGCAGCTTAGCCCGAATGGGGGCCTACGAGCAGTACTTC. It encodes CASSLARMGAYEQYF. This chain connects TRBV7-2 to TRBJ2-7; D may be TRBD1 or TRBD2 (5 bases each). The V end lost 0 bases, the J end lost 2 bases, and 11 bases lay between the germline ends. The CDR3 covers 15 residues. Looked up from germline, CDR1 is SGHTA and CDR2 is FQGNSA.

This clonotype appeared a few times. The chain joins TRBV7-9 to TRBJ2-7; possibly TRBD1 for D (6 bases). V was clipped by 2 bases and J by 2 bases, with 10 bases between them. This CDR3 comprises 14 residues. CDR1 and CDR2 from the germline V gene are SEHNR and FQNEAQ (reference sequence). The CDR3 protein is CASSLPGVPYEQYF. For the CDR3, the DNA is TGTGCCAGCAGCTTACCAGGGGTCCCCTACGAGCAGTACTTC.

This chain uses TRBV6-6 with TRBJ2-1, with a tentative D call TRBD2 (5 bases). Trimming cost V 5 bases and J 10 bases, with 18 bases left between them. Germline V CDR1 and CDR2: MNHNY, SVGAGI (reference sequence). The CDR3 loop spans 14 amino acids. The CDR3 nucleotides read TGTGCCAGCAGTCCCCGGGGTAGAAATAGCGAGCAGTTCTTC. This codes for CASSPRGRNSEQFF.

This clonotype came up a few times. The gene calls are TRBV20-1 and TRBJ2-2; 8 bases match TRBD1. The V segment lost 3 bases and the J segment 6 bases; nucleotides outside the gene matches: 9. Germline V gene lookup returns CDR1 DFQATT and CDR2 SNEGSKA (reference sequence). The CDR3 is 15 amino acids. The CDR3 is CSASRTGSRAGELFF. The DNA for the CDR3 is TGCAGTGCTAGCAGGACAGGGAGCCGGGCCGGGGAGCTGTTTTTT.

This clonotype was counted once. The chain carries TRBV27 and TRBJ2-5, with unresolved D. Germline V lookup: CDR1 MNHEY, CDR2 SMNVEV (reference sequence). V was pared by 6 bases and J by 7 bases, with 18 bases between. The CDR3 is 14 amino acids. The DNA for the CDR3 is TGTGCCAGCAGCCCTAAGGGCCTGGTAGGGACCCAGTACTTC. Translation gives CASSPKGLVGTQYF.

The chain carries TRBV6-1 and TRBJ2-1; tentatively, D is TRBD1 (6 bases). The CDR3 covers 16 residues. Germline V lookup: CDR1 MNHNS, CDR2 SASEGT. V was shortened by 5 bases and J by 4 bases, with 18 bases between the two germline ends. The CDR3 here is CASSIQGQNRYNEQFF. CDR3 in DNA: TGTGCCAGCAGTATTCAAGGACAGAACCGATACAATGAGCAGTTCTTC.

The chain has TRBV6-5 and TRBJ1-6; 7 bases line up with TRBD1. Germline lookup yields CDR1 MNHEY and CDR2 SVGAGI. Trimming cost V 5 bases and J 19 bases; bases outside gene matches: 8. This CDR3 is 11 amino acids long. CDR3: CASSTGQQLHF. CDR3 DNA sequence: TGTGCCAGCAGTACGGGACAGCAGCTTCACTTT.

For this clonotype: The junction departs from germline at one end; a sequencing error may be responsible. V is TRBV2 and J is TRBJ1-3; D is unclear. CDR3 size: 14 residues. Germline V gene data show CDR1 as SNHLY and CDR2 as FYNNEI. Here the CDR3 reads CASRRTAPGNTIYF. As DNA, the CDR3 is TGTGCCAGCAGGAGGACGGCCCCTGGGAACACCATATATTTT.

This clonotype was observed a handful of times. The chain employs TRBV27 and TRBJ2-7; a weak D match, TRBD2 (5 bases). This CDR3 is 17 amino acids long. Per the germline V gene, CDR1 is MNHEY and CDR2 is SMNVEV (reference sequence). Trimming removed 6 bases at V and 4 bases at J, with 25 bases between. DNA for the CDR3: TGTGCCAGCAGAACTCTCGCGAGGGTGGGCCCCTCGTACGAGCAGTACTTC. Protein product: CASRTLARVGPSYEQYF.

CDR3 amino acids: CASSLEMAGKAFF. The CDR3 DNA reads as TGTGCCAGCAGCTTAGAAATGGCGGGCAAAGCTTTCTTT. The gene calls are TRBV7-2 and TRBJ1-1; D is undetermined. The CDR3 has 13 amino acids. Germline CDR1 is SGHTA and CDR2 is FQGNSA. Trimming stripped 1 base from V and 9 bases from J, with 12 bases between.

This clonotype was picked up a small number of times. The V call is TRBV4-3, the J call TRBJ2-3; D is possibly TRBD1 or TRBD2 (5 bases each). The CDR3 runs 15 residues. In germline, CDR1 is LGHNA, CDR2 YSLEER. V lost 1 base and J lost 5, with 13 bases in between. The CDR3 nucleotides read TGCGCCAGCAGCCAAGGGGGCTTCGAGGGAGATACGCAGTATTTT. This sequence encodes CASSQGGFEGDTQYF.

The chain employs TRBV29-1 and TRBJ2-1; 7 positions match TRBD2. Germline lookup yields CDR1 SQVTM and CDR2 ANQGSEA. The CDR3 totals 13 residues. With V trimmed by 3 bases and J by 2 bases, 1 base remained unmatched. The CDR3 reads CSVEGTTYNEQFF. The CDR3 region has the DNA TGCAGCGTTGAGGGGACTACCTACAATGAGCAGTTCTTC.

The genes are TRBV20-1 and TRBJ1-1; weak D call: TRBD1 (5 bases). The CDR3 has 12 residues. V was cut by 4 bases and J by 6 bases, with 12 bases left in between. Per the germline V gene, CDR1 is DFQATT and CDR2 is SNEGSKA (reference sequence). Here the CDR3 reads CSAILRGAEAFF. CDR3 bases: TGCAGTGCTATCCTGAGGGGCGCTGAAGCTTTCTTT.

This chain joins TRBV6-2 or TRBV6-3 and TRBJ1-6; TRBD1 matches at 7 bases. Trimming at V came to 8 bases and at J to 0 bases, leaving 4 bases not matched to a gene. Germline V CDR1 and CDR2: MNHEY, SVGEGT. The CDR3 runs to 15 residues. The CDR3 sequence: CASQTGSSYNSPLHF. The CDR3 coding sequence is TGTGCCAGCCAGACAGGGAGCTCCTATAATTCACCCCTCCACTTT.

This chain joins TRBV5-1 and TRBJ1-2; TRBD1 is a possible D gene (6 bases). Germline values: CDR1 SGHRS, CDR2 YFSETQ. V dropped 4 bases and J dropped 4 bases, with 11 bases sitting between them. The CDR3 totals 13 residues. The CDR3 region has the DNA TGCGCCAGCAGCCTGGGGGCCTCCTATGGCTACACCTTC. This codes for CASSLGASYGYTF. Variable domain in full (rest from reference TRBV5-1 and TRBJ1-2): KAGVTQTPRYLIKTRGQQVTLSCSPISGHRSVSWYQQTPGQGLQFLFEYFSETQRNKGNFPGRFSGRQFSNSRSEMNVSTLELGDSALYLCASSLGASYGYTFGSGTRLTVV.